The T cell receptor (beta chain) under discussion was sequenced for a study of a mutant IDH1 vaccine in newly diagnosed glioma. This sample's time point: week 11, during vaccination. Vaccinated patients received 300 ug of mutant IDH1 20-mer peptide per dose, with topical imiquimod. A remark on this clone: Its antigen is as yet unknown.

Germline values: CDR1 KGHSH, CDR2 LQKENI. V lost 0 bases to trimming and J lost 3 bases; unmatched junction nucleotides: 1. The CDR3 is 14 residues long. Repertoires were generated with immunoSEQ multiplex PCR, while TCRdb's copy carries only in-frame clones and drops some. The data contain about 52,000 clones, over 75% of them singletons. The sequenced sample was PBMCs, obtained from a glioma patient whose treatment included an IDH1 peptide vaccine. This rearrangement joins TRBV18 to TRBJ2-7; 8 bases line up with TRBD2. The sequence came from a man aged 45 to 65 with glioma. CDR3 coding DNA: TGTGCCAGCTCACCACCACTAGCGGTCTACGAGCAGTACTTC. Amino acids: CASSPPLAVYEQYF. The full variable domain, completed using reference TRBV18 and TRBJ2-7, is NAGVMQNPRHLVRRRGQEARLRCSPMKGHSHVYWYRQLPEEGLKFMVYLQKENIIDESGMPKERFSAEFPKEGPSILRIQQVVRGDSAAYFCASSPPLAVYEQYFGPGTRLTVT.